This T cell receptor beta chain was recovered during a study of shared clonotypes between healthy human individuals (TCRdb year 2020). About the study as a whole: A couple of women and three men aged 18 to 49 years were included in the cohort. Different laboratories and diverse techniques were used to prepare libraries and sequence TCR repertoires, to increase sequencing depth and limit assay-specific biases. For each donor, CD4 naive and CD4 memory were each given three plates, CD8 naive was given two plates, and CD8 memory was given one plate. Leukapheresis yielded between about 0.8 and 8.9 billion PBMCs per donor. To estimate repertoire size and how much clonotypes are shared between individuals, the study performed deep sequencing of blood TCR repertoires from about five healthy adults. Here is what the overall study found, with its caveats: Compared with non-shared clonotypes, clonotypes shared by all four sorted-subset donors had higher generation probabilities. Naive subsets generally had larger estimated clonotype richness than memory subsets did. The genetic and exposure-history diversity represented was limited by the small number of donors. Pairwise subsampling indicated that sequencing depth was expected to affect the degree of clonotype sharing among donors. When a handful of donors were compared, the shared fraction of clonotypes was around 5% for naive CD4, roughly 3.4% for naive CD8, more than 2% for memory CD4, and roughly 0.43% for memory CD8. Sampling was restricted to blood, and TCR repertoires in tissues likely differ from the TCR repertoires found in blood. Rarefaction of sorted-subset datasets indicated incomplete sequencing despite the large sequencing depth.

As concerns this clone: Its specific antigen is unknown. No base qualities exist here, and no much larger clone lies one base off it.

Donors were healthy HIV-negative adults with no recently reported acute infections or vaccinations. Every donor was a Caucasian adult living in Nashville, Tennessee, USA. Magnetic negative selection was used to enrich CD4+ T cells, after which naive cells were positively selected on CD45RA and the negative fraction became the memory subset. Blood was obtained by leukapheresis, after which PBMCs were separated by Ficoll-Histopaque density gradient centrifugation and cryopreserved in liquid nitrogen vapor phase. Analytical flow cytometry was used to check the purity and quantity of each magnetically sorted T cell population. Genomic DNA was isolated from each sorted fraction and quantified by UV absorbance on a Nanodrop 2000c. Using the deep immunoSEQ assay, TCR CDR3 regions were amplified from genomic DNA by multiplex PCR. For each cell subset, the extracted genomic DNA was distributed evenly across all wells of several immunoSEQ 96-well plates, and each plate served as one replicate. Each replicate PCR for sorted subsets received 200 ng genomic DNA, equal to 28,000 or so T cell genomes. Purified libraries were quantified with a Qubit 3.0 fluorometer, sized on a Bioanalyzer 2100, and re-quantified with the KAPA Library Quantification kit. Every immunoSEQ 96-well plate was sequenced on a dedicated single-read 150-cycle Illumina NextSeq 550 flow cell. In the authors' own workflow: Because only junctional sequences without quality scores were contained in the immunoSEQ output, filtering matching that applied to full-length reads could not be performed. Sequences were annotated with PyIR, a Python wrapper for IgBLAST v1.9, using IMGT germline references to assign V/J genes and CDR3. Reads were filtered out if the reads had weak V/J assignments (E-value above 1e-6), no CDR3, stop codons, out-of-frame junctions, or ambiguous translated residues. V3J clonotypes were defined as sequences sharing the same inferred V gene, J gene, and CDR3 amino acid sequence. The percentage overlap between two repertoires was calculated by dividing the number of shared unique clonotypes by the size of the smaller repertoire. Richness of each repertoire was evaluated using RTK rarefaction, the Chao1 estimator, and Recon v2.1 estimates of unobserved clonotypes. Generation probabilities were computed with OLGA for all TCRbeta clonotypes obtained by the gDNA method from a few donors. TCRdb holds this immuneACCESS table with in-frame rearrangements only. Some clones are missing; in checked studies, unresolved V genes explain under half, and the rest has no known cause. That table furnishes V, J and clone size, whereas the DNA furnished D and trimming. Present in this sample are 1.5 million to 1.9 million clones, approximately 98% of which were seen just once. The ten largest clonotypes hold around 0.47% of the sample.

The CDR3 contains 16 residues, cysteine and phenylalanine counted. Only CDR3 DNA is held: 48 bases, read in frame from base 1. The V end gives up 1 base and the J end 4 bases, leaving 11 bases in the junction not matched to a gene. CDR1 and CDR2 are drawn from the germline V gene (reference sequence): GTSNPN, SVGIG. This TCR was sampled from a man under 40 in good health. The chain links TRBV30 with TRBJ1-1, and 8 junction bases match TRBD1. Sample: naive CD4+ T cells sorted from blood. The cell subset or site label of this sample denotes: CD45RA+ positively selected. The DNA reads as follows: TGTGCCTGGAGTGGGGACAGGCCACGCTCGGGCACTGAAGCTTTCTTT. This gives the protein CAWSGDRPRSGTEAFF.